The 8 T cell receptor beta chains below come from one sample, sequenced in a study of response to subunit inactivated influenza vaccine. MiXCR, run by TCRdb on the RT-PCR reads, gives a single entry per CDR3 protein. The sample shows over 150,000 distinct CDR3 sequences, roughly 10% of them seen only once. The sequenced sample was CD8+ T cells sorted from PBMCs, obtained less than 25 months after vaccination. The receptors originated from a man aged 45 to 75 who received an inactivated influenza vaccine.

The CDR3 DNA is TGTGCCAGCACGGGGCGGCAGGGGACTGAAGCTTTCTTT. This encodes CASTGRQGTEAFF. V is TRBV28 and J is TRBJ1-1, with D possibly matching TRBD1 (6 bases). V was shortened by 7 bases and J by 5 bases, with 14 bases between the two germline ends. CDR3 length: 13 amino acids. Germline V gene lookup returns CDR1 MDHEN and CDR2 SYDVKM.

This clonotype came up many times. The chain couples TRBV24-1 to TRBJ2-3; the D gene is possibly TRBD1 (5 bases). Germline assignment: CDR1 KGHDR and CDR2 SFDVKD. Between the trimmed V and J ends, which lost 6 bases and 3 bases, there was a span of 12 bases. The CDR3 is 14 residues long. The CDR3 DNA sequence: TGTGCCACCAGTAGGGGATTAGGGACAGATACGCAGTATTTT. The encoded protein is CATSRGLGTDTQYF.

This clonotype was seen repeatedly, ten times or more. The chain links TRBV4-1 to TRBJ2-7, with D perhaps TRBD2 (5 bases). V gave up 3 bases and J gave up 5 bases, with 20 bases separating them. The CDR3 runs to 16 residues. Germline V gives CDR1 MGHRA, CDR2 YSYEKL. The CDR3 protein is CASSHPSEGPGNEQYF. The CDR3 DNA reads as TGCGCCAGCAGCCACCCTTCCGAGGGCCCAGGCAACGAGCAGTACTTC.

The chain uses TRBV12-3 or TRBV12-4 and TRBJ2-1, with TRBD2 identical over 11 bases. V trimming: 1 base; J trimming: 4 bases; junction bases outside the gene matches: 3. This CDR3 has 16 residues. The CDR3 DNA follows: TGTGCCAGCAGTTTAGGGGGACTAGCGGAATACAATGAGCAGTTCTTC. Its translation is CASSLGGLAEYNEQFF.

This clonotype has only a few counts. The chain combines TRBV21-1 with TRBJ2-7. TRBV21-1 constitutes a pseudogene. The CDR3 spans 12 residues. CDR3 amino acids: CASSRVGCEQYF. The CDR3 region has the DNA TGTGCCAGCAGCCGAGTGGGGTGCGAGCAGTACTTC.

This clonotype was detected a few times. The chain uses TRBV20-1 and TRBJ1-1; TRBD1 is a possible D gene (5 bases). The CDR3 extends over 15 amino acids. CDR1 is DFQATT, CDR2 SNEGSKA, per germline (reference sequence). Trimming cost V 0 bases and J 1 base, with 12 bases left between them. CDR3 residues: CSARDRAVANTEAFF. The CDR3 region has the DNA TGCAGTGCTAGAGACAGGGCGGTGGCGAACACTGAAGCTTTCTTT.

This clonotype has ten or more counts. The gene calls are TRBV27 and TRBJ2-2; a weak D match, TRBD2 (5 bases). This CDR3 spans 16 amino acids. Germline CDR1 reads MNHEY; CDR2 reads SMNVEV (reference sequence). V shed 5 bases and J shed 8 bases, with 21 bases lying between them. The CDR3 reads CASSLTLGRGPGELFF. CDR3 in DNA: TGTGCCAGCAGTCTCACCCTCGGCAGAGGGCCTGGGGAGCTGTTTTTT.

This clonotype was counted only a few times. The chain combines TRBV7-7 with TRBJ2-2; D gene unclear. Looked up from germline, CDR1 is SSHAT and CDR2 is FNYEAQ (reference sequence). V lost 1 base, J lost 0 bases, and 12 bases lay in between. The CDR3 length is 17 residues. CDR3 sequence (DNA): TGTGCCAGCAGCTTAGGGTCGACAACCTCGAACACCGGGGAGCTGTTTTTT. Translated, it gives CASSLGSTTSNTGELFF.